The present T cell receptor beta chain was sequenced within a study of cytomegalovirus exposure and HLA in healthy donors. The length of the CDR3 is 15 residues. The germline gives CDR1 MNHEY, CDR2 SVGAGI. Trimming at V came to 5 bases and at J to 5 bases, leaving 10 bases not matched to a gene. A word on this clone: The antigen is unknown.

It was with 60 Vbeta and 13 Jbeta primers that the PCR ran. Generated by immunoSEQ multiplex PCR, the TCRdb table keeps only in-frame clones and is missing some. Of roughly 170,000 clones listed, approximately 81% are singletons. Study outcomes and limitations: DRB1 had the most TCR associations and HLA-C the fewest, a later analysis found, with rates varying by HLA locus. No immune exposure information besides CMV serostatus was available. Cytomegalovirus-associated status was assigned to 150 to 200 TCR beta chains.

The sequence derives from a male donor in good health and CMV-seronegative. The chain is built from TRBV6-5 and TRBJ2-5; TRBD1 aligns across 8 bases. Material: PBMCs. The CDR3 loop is CASSTWTGFGETQYF. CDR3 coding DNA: TGTGCCAGCAGTACCTGGACAGGGTTTGGGGAGACCCAGTACTTC.